Below are 22 T cell receptor beta chains sequenced from a single sample in a study of blood T cells in healthy people across ages (dated by TCRdb to between 2014 and 2017). Receptor libraries were prepared by 5' RACE. Sequencing took place on an Illumina HiSeq 2500. A second PCR of roughly 7 to 11 cycles was performed with a sample-barcoded 5' primer and a J-beta primer mix. TCRdb passed the public sequencing reads through fastp at Q25 and MiXCR, retaining productive beta sequences. Records with the same CDR3 protein are collapsed into one entry carrying the most frequent genes and DNA. Recorded for this sample are 750,000 or so distinct CDR3 sequences; 20% to 25% of them occurred a single time. Under 9.5% of the sample lies in the top ten. These data were likewise used in another study, on T cells of mothers and their children.

Source material: blood. These receptors all stem from a boy between 10 and 17 years old in good health.

This chain joins TRBV29-1 and TRBJ2-5, with D unresolved. The better agreement between TRBJ2-7 and the DNA end casts doubt on the J call. The CDR3 is made up of 14 amino acids. The germline V gene encodes CDR1 SQVTM and CDR2 ANQGSEA. The CDR3 loop reads CSVEVAASSYEQYF. For the CDR3, the DNA is TGCAGCGTTGAAGTGGCCGCCAGCTCCTACGAGCAGTACTTC.

The V call is TRBV20-1, the J call TRBJ2-3, with D perhaps TRBD1 or TRBD2 (6 bases each). This CDR3 has 14 amino acids. The germline V gene has CDR1 DFQATT and CDR2 SNEGSKA (reference sequence). The germline V and J ends were trimmed by 3 bases and 3 bases, with 13 bases remaining between them. The CDR3 DNA is TGCAGTGCTAGGAGGGGGGATGGGACAGATACGCAGTATTTT. Translating gives CSARRGDGTDTQYF.

V and J are TRBV9 and TRBJ2-5; weak D call: TRBD1 (6 bases). In germline, CDR1 is SGDLS, CDR2 YYNGEE. The ends were cut back, 3 bases at V and 3 bases at J, with 18 bases in the middle. The CDR3 runs 16 residues. The chain's CDR3 is CASSEKIQGWEETQYF. The CDR3 DNA reads as TGTGCCAGCAGCGAGAAAATTCAGGGGTGGGAAGAGACCCAGTACTTC.

This rearrangement joins TRBV29-1 to TRBJ1-1; TRBD1 matches 7 bases. The CDR3 spans 13 residues. J lost 1 base, V lost 7 bases, and 6 bases had no gene match. CDR1 is SQVTM, CDR2 ANQGSEA, per germline. In DNA, the CDR3 is TGCAGCGCGCAGGGACAGCCGAACACTGAAGCTTTCTTT. Translating gives CSAQGQPNTEAFF.

This clonotype turned up a few times. The J gene is TRBJ2-5, the V gene TRBV20-1, with 12 nucleotides matching TRBD2. The CDR3 totals 14 residues. Unmatched junction bases numbered 6, after V lost 8 bases and J lost 2 bases. CDR1 is DFQATT and CDR2 is SNEGSKA in the germline V gene (reference sequence). CDR3 DNA sequence: TGCAGTTTCGTCCTAGCGGGGGGGCAAGAGACCCAGTACTTC. Translated: CSFVLAGGQETQYF.

The gene calls are TRBV2 and TRBJ2-5, with a tentative D call TRBD2 (5 bases). Trimming shortened V by 0 bases and J by 2 bases, and 10 bases separated the two germline ends. Germline V gene sequence: CDR1 SNHLY, CDR2 FYNNEI. This CDR3 region has 15 residues. DNA of the CDR3: TGTGCCAGCAGTGAAGCGGGAGTGGGACAAGAGACCCAGTACTTC. This codes for CASSEAGVGQETQYF.

This clonotype was counted only a few times. This chain links TRBV6-1 with TRBJ2-6, with TRBD1 matching over 7 bases. The CDR3 consists of 17 residues. Germline V gene sequence: CDR1 MNHNS, CDR2 SASEGT. Trimming cost V 6 bases and J 1 base; bases outside gene matches: 9. CDR3 sequence reads: CASRARQGRSGANVLTF. In DNA, the CDR3 is TGTGCCAGCAGGGCCCGACAGGGCAGGTCTGGGGCCAACGTCCTGACTTTC.

In this sample, this clonotype turned up a few times. The rearrangement links TRBV9 to TRBJ2-3; TRBD2 matches at 10 bases. V was pared by 7 bases and J by 2 bases, with 7 bases of the junction left unmatched. Germline V gene data show CDR1 as SGDLS and CDR2 as YYNGEE. CDR3 length equals 15 residues. The CDR3 DNA sequence: TGTGCCAGCGCCTCTAGCGGGGGAGTCACAGATACGCAGTATTTT. Its protein is CASASSGGVTDTQYF. Looking up the rest from reference TRBV9 and TRBJ2-3 gives the full variable domain: DSGVTQTPKHLITATGQRVTLRCSPRSGDLSVYWYQQSLDQGLQFLIQYYNGEERAKGNILERFSAQQFPDLHSELNLSSLELGDSALYFCASASSGGVTDTQYFGPGTRLTVL.

The V gene is TRBV5-1, the J gene TRBJ2-1; 8 bases are shared with TRBD2. This CDR3 comprises 17 residues. V shed 0 bases and J 3 bases; nucleotides not matched to a gene: 8. The germline gives CDR1 SGHRS, CDR2 YFSETQ. In DNA form, the CDR3 reads TGCGCCAGCAGCTTGGGTCTAACTAGCGGATACTACAATGAGCAGTTCTTC. Its protein is CASSLGLTSGYYNEQFF.

This clonotype turned up a few times. The chain employs TRBV10-3 and TRBJ1-4; D remains ambiguous. This CDR3 is built from 15 residues. Germline values: CDR1 ENHRY, CDR2 SYGVKD. Deletions cut 3 bases from V and 7 bases from J, with 15 bases between. This CDR3 reads CAISEAGPGAEKLFF. CDR3 nucleotide sequence: TGTGCCATCAGTGAAGCAGGACCGGGTGCTGAAAAACTGTTTTTT.

A word on this clonotype: Sequence at one end of the junction differs from germline and may be a read error. The rearrangement links TRBV29-1 to TRBJ1-2; TRBD1 matches at 7 bases. Looked up from germline, CDR1 is SQVTM and CDR2 is ANQGSEA. The CDR3 runs 13 residues. CDR3 bases: TGCAGCGTTGAGGGACAGAGTATCTATGGCTACGCCTTC. Its translation is CSVEGQSIYGYAF.

This chain connects TRBV12-3 or TRBV12-4 to TRBJ1-3; TRBD1 aligns across 7 bases. The CDR3 extends over 17 amino acids. Trimming cost V 0 bases and J 0 bases; bases outside gene matches: 5. CDR3 nucleotides: TGTGCCAGCAGTTTAGCGGGGACAGCCAGCTCTGGAAACACCATATATTTT. It translates to CASSLAGTASSGNTIYF.

The rearrangement uses TRBV4-3 and TRBJ1-2, with unresolved D. Trimming took off 1 base at V and 4 bases at J, with 13 bases between the two ends. CDR3 length: 15 residues. Germline V gene data show CDR1 as LGHNA and CDR2 as YSLEER. In DNA, the CDR3 is TGCGCCAGCAGCCAAGCCCGAGAACCCCGCTATGGCTACACCTTC. Its translation: CASSQAREPRYGYTF.

This clonotype was seen more than once but under ten times. The rearrangement joins TRBV29-1 to TRBJ2-1; TRBD1 matches at 7 bases. V shed 5 bases, J shed 4 bases, and the junction held 8 bases outside the gene matches. The CDR3 totals 14 residues. Germline CDR1 SQVTM, CDR2 ANQGSEA. DNA for the CDR3: TGCAGCGTTTGGGTGACAGGGAGATACAATGAGCAGTTCTTC. Translated, it gives CSVWVTGRYNEQFF.

The CDR3 coding sequence is TGCGCCAGCAGCAACGACCGGACCTGGGACTACGAGCAGTACTTC. Residues: CASSNDRTWDYEQYF. The chain employs TRBV5-1 and TRBJ2-7; D remains ambiguous. With 4 bases removed from V and 3 bases from J, the gap between germline ends came to 17 bases. Germline V gene sequence: CDR1 SGHRS, CDR2 YFSETQ. This CDR3 spans 15 amino acids.

The chain employs TRBV3-1 and TRBJ2-3; 10 bases are shared with TRBD1. The CDR3 has 16 residues. CDR1 LGHDT and CDR2 YNNKEL come from the germline V gene (reference sequence). Trimming cost V 5 bases and J 1 base; bases outside gene matches: 6. DNA for the CDR3: TGTGCCAGCAGCGGACAGGGGGTCCCCGGCACAGATACGCAGTATTTT. Protein sequence: CASSGQGVPGTDTQYF.

This clonotype has a single count. The chain carries TRBV5-1 and TRBJ2-5, with TRBD2 identical over 7 bases. Trimming at V came to 3 bases and at J to 5 bases, leaving 10 bases not matched to a gene. Germline CDR1 SGHRS, CDR2 YFSETQ. The CDR3 spans 15 residues. The CDR3 is CASSSTAGFGETQYF. As DNA, the CDR3 is TGCGCCAGCAGCTCGACAGCGGGGTTCGGGGAGACCCAGTACTTC.

The gene calls are TRBV20-1 and TRBJ2-4, with 7 positions matching TRBD1. Germline V gene lookup returns CDR1 DFQATT and CDR2 SNEGSKA (reference sequence). The CDR3 has 18 amino acids. V lost 7 bases to trimming and J lost 0 bases; unmatched junction nucleotides: 18. The CDR3 loop is CSVRGPGQRYIAKNIQYF. As DNA, the CDR3 is TGCAGTGTCAGAGGCCCGGGACAGAGATATATAGCCAAAAACATTCAGTACTTC.

This chain links TRBV9 with TRBJ1-4; 7 bases agree with TRBD1. CDR1 SGDLS and CDR2 YYNGEE come from the germline V gene. J gave up 0 bases and V 0 bases, and 2 bases lay outside the gene matches. The CDR3 runs 16 residues. The CDR3 loop reads CASSVGGQSTNEKLFF. CDR3 nucleotides: TGTGCCAGCAGCGTAGGGGGACAGTCAACTAATGAAAAACTGTTTTTT.

The chain uses TRBV7-3 and TRBJ2-1, with 7 bases fitting TRBD1. Per germline, CDR1 SGHTA and CDR2 FQGTGA. The CDR3 sequence is 13 residues long. V trimming: 3 bases; J trimming: 7 bases; junction bases outside the gene matches: 3. CDR3 in DNA: TGTGCCAGCAGCTTGGGACAGCTTAATGAGCAGTTCTTC. Amino acids: CASSLGQLNEQFF.

This clonotype was detected a few times. J is TRBJ2-5 and V is TRBV29-1; a possible D gene is TRBD1 (5 bases). Trimming left V 8 bases short and J 5 bases short, with 18 bases between. This CDR3 has 13 residues. Per the germline V gene, CDR1 is SQVTM and CDR2 is ANQGSEA. The CDR3 is CSLFPTGSETQYF. The CDR3, as DNA: TGCAGCCTCTTCCCCACAGGTTCCGAGACCCAGTACTTC.

This clonotype appeared once. The CDR3 DNA reads TGCGCCAGCAGCCAAGGAGCGGGGAAGTCCTACGAGCAGTACTTC. Protein sequence: CASSQGAGKSYEQYF. This chain links TRBV4-3 with TRBJ2-7, with 7 bases lining up with TRBD2. CDR1 LGHNA and CDR2 YSLEER come from the germline V gene. CDR3 size: 15 residues. J lost 1 base, V lost 1 base, and 4 bases had no gene match.